This TCR beta chain was sequenced during a study of cytomegalovirus exposure and HLA in healthy donors. Study as a whole: Researchers previously reported finding some 110 million unique TCR beta sequences from 170 million or so T cells. Early release data held 85 million to 95 million unique TCRs from HLA-typed donors. Study conclusions and caveats: Researchers catalogued about 150 TCR beta chains as cytomegalovirus-associated.

Amplification used 60 Vbeta primers and 13 Jbeta primers. Sequencing used immunoSEQ multiplex PCR; TCRdb keeps in-frame clones, though not all of them. The sample yields some 170,000 clones, 9.5% seen once. This clone was counted between two and nine times. Its antigen remains unidentified. The CDR3 totals 13 residues. CDR1 is MNHEY and CDR2 is SMNVEV in the germline V gene (reference sequence). Trimming stripped 2 bases from V and 4 bases from J, with 8 bases between. Input material: PBMCs. The gene calls are TRBV27 and TRBJ1-2, with D maybe TRBD1 (5 bases). This TCR derives from a woman under 40 in good health and CMV-seropositive. CDR3 sequence reads: CASSLRGSYGYTF. For the CDR3, the DNA is TGTGCCAGCAGTTTAAGGGGCAGCTATGGCTACACCTTC.